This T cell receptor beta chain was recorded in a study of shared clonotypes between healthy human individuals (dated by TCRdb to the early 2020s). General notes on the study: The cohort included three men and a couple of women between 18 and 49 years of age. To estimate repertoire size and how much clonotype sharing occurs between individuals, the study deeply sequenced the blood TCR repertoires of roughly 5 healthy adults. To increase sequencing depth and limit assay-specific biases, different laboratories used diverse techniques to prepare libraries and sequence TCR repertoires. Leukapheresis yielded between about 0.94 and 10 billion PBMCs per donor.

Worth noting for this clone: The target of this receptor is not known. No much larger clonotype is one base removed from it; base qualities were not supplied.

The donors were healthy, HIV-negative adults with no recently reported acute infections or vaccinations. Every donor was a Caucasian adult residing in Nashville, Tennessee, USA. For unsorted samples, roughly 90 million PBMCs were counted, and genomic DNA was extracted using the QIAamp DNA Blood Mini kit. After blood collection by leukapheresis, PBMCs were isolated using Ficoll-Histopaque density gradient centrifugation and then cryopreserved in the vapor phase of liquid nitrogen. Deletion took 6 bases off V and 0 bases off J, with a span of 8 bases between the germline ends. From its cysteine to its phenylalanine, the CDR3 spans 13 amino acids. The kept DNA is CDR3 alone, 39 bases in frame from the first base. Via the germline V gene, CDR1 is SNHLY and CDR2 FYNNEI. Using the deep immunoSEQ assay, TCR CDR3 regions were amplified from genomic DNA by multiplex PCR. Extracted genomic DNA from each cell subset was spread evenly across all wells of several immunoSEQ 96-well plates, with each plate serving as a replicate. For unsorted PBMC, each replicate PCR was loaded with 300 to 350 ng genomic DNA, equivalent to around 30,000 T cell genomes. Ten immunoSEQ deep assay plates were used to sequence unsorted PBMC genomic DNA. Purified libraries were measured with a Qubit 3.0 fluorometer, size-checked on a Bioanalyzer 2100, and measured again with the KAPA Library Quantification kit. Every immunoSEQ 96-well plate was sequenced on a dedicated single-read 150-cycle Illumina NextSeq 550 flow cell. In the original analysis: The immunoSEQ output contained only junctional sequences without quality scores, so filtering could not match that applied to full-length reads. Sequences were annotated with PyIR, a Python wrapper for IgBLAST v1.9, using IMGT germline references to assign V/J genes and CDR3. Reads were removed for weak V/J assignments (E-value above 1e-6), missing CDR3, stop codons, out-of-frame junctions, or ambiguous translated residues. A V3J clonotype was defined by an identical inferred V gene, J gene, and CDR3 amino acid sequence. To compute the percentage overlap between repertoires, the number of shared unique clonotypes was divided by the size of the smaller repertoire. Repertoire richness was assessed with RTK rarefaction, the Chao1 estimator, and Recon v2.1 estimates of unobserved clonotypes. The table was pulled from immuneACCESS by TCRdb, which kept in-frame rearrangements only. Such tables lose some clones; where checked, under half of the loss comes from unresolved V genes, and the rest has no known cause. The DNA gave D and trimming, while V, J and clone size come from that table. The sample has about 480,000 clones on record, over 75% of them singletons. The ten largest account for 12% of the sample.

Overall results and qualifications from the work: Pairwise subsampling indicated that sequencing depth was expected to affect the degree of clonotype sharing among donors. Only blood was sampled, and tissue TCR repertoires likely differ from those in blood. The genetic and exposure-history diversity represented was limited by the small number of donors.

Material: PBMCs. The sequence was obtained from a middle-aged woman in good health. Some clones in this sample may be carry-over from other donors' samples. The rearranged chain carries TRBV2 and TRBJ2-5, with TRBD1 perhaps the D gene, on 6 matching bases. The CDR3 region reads CASSRDNQETQYF. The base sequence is TGTGCCAGCAGCAGGGACAACCAAGAGACCCAGTACTTC.